Each of the 5 T cell receptor beta chains below was sequenced from the same sample in a study of T-cell reconstitution after alpha-beta-depleted transplantation in children. Unique molecular identifiers were incorporated during preparation of the TCRbeta library. TCRdb used MiXCR to reprocess the PCR reads, holding one entry per CDR3 protein. The sample lists hundreds of thousands of distinct CDR3 sequences; 16% were seen once. The sequences come from PBMCs from the stem cell graft donor, collected from the stem cell graft. The source of these receptors is a human donor who donated a stem cell graft to a child with acute myeloid leukemia.

This clonotype was seen ten or more times. The chain links TRBV5-5 to TRBJ1-2; 7 bases agree with TRBD1. Germline trimming cut 0 bases from V and 4 bases from J; bases unmatched to any gene: 6. Germline V gives CDR1 SGHKS, CDR2 YYEKEE (reference sequence). The CDR3 totals 15 residues. The chain's CDR3 is CASSLGQGPSYGYTF. CDR3 coding DNA: TGTGCCAGCAGCTTGGGACAGGGCCCCTCCTATGGCTACACCTTC.

There are a few counts of this clonotype. V is TRBV7-9 and J is TRBJ1-2; 11 nucleotides match TRBD1. The CDR3 runs 15 residues. V shed 3 bases, J shed 7 bases, and the junction held 7 bases outside the gene matches. Per germline, CDR1 SEHNR and CDR2 FQNEAQ (reference sequence). The CDR3 spells CASSLDRGRTSGYTF. As DNA, the CDR3 is TGTGCCAGCAGCTTGGACAGGGGGCGCACCAGTGGCTACACCTTC.

This clonotype showed up just a few times. The rearrangement joins TRBV7-2 to TRBJ2-5; 11 nucleotides match TRBD1. Germline V gene data show CDR1 as SGHTA and CDR2 as FQGNSA. The CDR3 spans 16 residues. V lost 3 bases and J lost 5; bases outside the gene matches: 8. The CDR3 spells CASSLGQGVSGETQYF. CDR3 DNA: TGTGCCAGCAGCTTGGGACAGGGGGTCTCAGGGGAGACCCAGTACTTC.

V usage is TRBV24-1 and J usage is TRBJ1-1, with TRBD1 identical over 8 bases. Looked up from germline, CDR1 is KGHDR and CDR2 is SFDVKD. The CDR3 runs 13 residues. The V and J ends lost 9 bases and 0 bases, in that order; junction bases with no gene match: 2. The CDR3 is CATRQGMNTEAFF. As DNA, the CDR3 is TGTGCCACCCGACAGGGGATGAACACTGAAGCTTTCTTT.

This clonotype appeared a few times. V is TRBV12-3 or TRBV12-4 and J is TRBJ2-2; D is undetermined. This CDR3 has 17 amino acids. V lost 7 bases to trimming and J lost 2 bases, with 20 bases between them. CDR3 DNA: TGTGCCAGCACCTACTACACGCGGAGAAGTAACACCGGGGAGCTGTTTTTT. Amino acids: CASTYYTRRSNTGELFF.